This T cell receptor beta chain was captured in a study of metastatic and nonmetastatic thyroid tumors. Across the whole study: Comparison of repertoires was carried out across blood and tumor or nodule tissue from malignant and benign thyroid patients. Findings and caveats of the study: Within blood and tumor, benign nodules reportedly had significantly lower TCR beta diversity than malignant thyroid tumors did.

No treatment had been given to any patient before thyroid surgery. Original processing notes: It was from CDR3 differences across clinicopathological groups that a distant-metastasis classifier for papillary thyroid cancer was built. Using MiXCR, TCRdb reanalyzed the PCR reads. Clone size and V and J calls follow TCRdb, not the original study. Among tens of thousands of clones listed, roughly 22% were seen once. V lost 6 bases and J 7 bases, leaving 10 bases between the germline ends. CDR3 length equals 13 residues. This clone was seen repeatedly, ten times or more. No antigen is known for it. The receptor was derived from a female donor with papillary thyroid cancer or a benign thyroid nodule (not recorded which). Some clones in this sample may be carry-over from other donors' samples. This chain connects TRBV12-3 or TRBV12-4 to TRBJ1-6; possibly TRBD1 for D (6 bases). The sequencing sample was made of blood. The CDR3 loop reads CASRGAGNSPLHF. The CDR3 nucleotides are TGTGCCAGCAGGGGGGCGGGAAATTCACCCCTCCACTTT.